The TCR beta chain under discussion was sequenced for a study of T cells after yellow fever vaccination. TCRdb re-called the 5' RACE reads with MiXCR, one entry per CDR3 protein. This sample has some 160,000 distinct CDR3 sequences, with 6% to 7.5% found just once. Many counts were recorded for this clonotype. From germline, CDR1 is SGHRS and CDR2 YFSETQ. The V end lost 6 bases, the J end lost 1 base, and 13 bases lay between the germline ends. The CDR3 runs to 14 residues. V and J are TRBV5-1 and TRBJ2-5; maybe TRBD1 (5 bases). Sample: CD4+ T cells sorted from PBMCs, taken around 5 days after the first yellow fever vaccination. This clonotype originated in a man aged 18 to 29 who received the YFV17D yellow fever vaccine. In DNA, the CDR3 is TGCGCCAGCAACGGACACCCTGGCCAAGAGACCCAGTACTTC. Its protein product is CASNGHPGQETQYF.